This TCR beta chain was captured by sequencing in a study of T cells in tuberculosis. Study at large: This South African cohort compared adolescents with or without latent tuberculosis against adults with active tuberculosis.

Indicated time point: new active TB diagnosis, blood taken before or within 7 days of starting treatment. Each patient had positive sputum smear microscopy and/or positive culture. Profiled with immunoSEQ multiplex PCR; TCRdb holds only in-frame clones, not every one. The sample contains about 40,000 clones, less than 95% of which appear only once. About this clone itself: The antigen is undetermined.

The study, taken as a whole, reports: Active tuberculosis alpha repertoires lay closer to GMM-specific TCRs than controls'.

CDR1 SGHRS and CDR2 YFSETQ come from the germline V gene. V dropped 0 bases and J dropped 2 bases, with 14 bases sitting between them. This CDR3 has 16 residues. The receptor comes from an adult with tuberculosis. The J gene is TRBJ2-5, the V gene TRBV5-1; D may be TRBD1 (5 bases). The input for sequencing was PBMCs, taken at tuberculosis diagnosis. CDR3 sequence reads: CASSLAAQPGQETQYF. CDR3 DNA: TGCGCCAGCAGCTTGGCCGCGCAGCCAGGGCAAGAGACCCAGTACTTC. The entire variable domain, with the rest obtained from reference TRBV5-1 and TRBJ2-5, is as follows: KAGVTQTPRYLIKTRGQQVTLSCSPISGHRSVSWYQQTPGQGLQFLFEYFSETQRNKGNFPGRFSGRQFSNSRSEMNVSTLELGDSALYLCASSLAAQPGQETQYFGPGTRLLVL.